These 30 T cell receptor beta chains originate from one sample sequenced in a study of early T cells in non-severe SARS-CoV-2 infection. MiXCR, run by TCRdb on the 5' RACE reads, gives a single entry per CDR3 protein. The data hold 70,000 to 85,000 distinct CDR3 sequences, with about 12% observed a single time. The specimen was whole blood. Receptor source: an adult who was a healthcare worker with PCR-confirmed SARS-CoV-2 infection or an uninfected control (not recorded which).

The rearrangement uses TRBV7-9 and TRBJ2-5; the match to TRBD2 covers 9 bases. This CDR3 is built from 17 residues. Losses at the gene ends were 3 bases for V and 7 bases for J; bases not matched to a gene: 15. Germline V gives CDR1 SEHNR, CDR2 FQNEAQ (reference sequence). CDR3 in amino acids: CASSFGRRERGAGTQYF. CDR3 coding DNA: TGTGCCAGCAGCTTTGGAAGGCGAGAGCGGGGGGCCGGGACCCAGTACTTC.

This clonotype was seen a few times. The chain uses TRBV5-4 and TRBJ2-3, with 12 nucleotides matching TRBD2. V was clipped by 2 bases and J by 0 bases; unmatched bases: 1. CDR1 is SGHNT, CDR2 YYREEE, per germline (reference sequence). The CDR3 sequence is 16 residues long. CDR3 loop: CASSLGLAGSTDTQYF. The CDR3 DNA reads as TGTGCCAGCAGCTTAGGACTAGCGGGAAGCACAGATACGCAGTATTTT.

V and J are TRBV10-1 and TRBJ1-1; the match to TRBD1 covers 7 bases. J was trimmed by 1 base and V by 8 bases; bases with no gene match: 4. The CDR3 is made up of 13 amino acids. Germline lookup yields CDR1 WNHNN and CDR2 SYGVQD (reference sequence). CDR3 sequence (DNA): TGCGCCAGCCGGGACAGTTGGAACACTGAAGCTTTCTTT. Its translation is CASRDSWNTEAFF.

This clonotype was counted a few times. The chain carries TRBV5-1 and TRBJ2-1; TRBD2 aligns across 10 bases. Germline assignment: CDR1 SGHRS and CDR2 YFSETQ. V lost 4 bases to trimming and J lost 4 bases; unmatched junction nucleotides: 8. The CDR3 totals 16 residues. The DNA of the CDR3 is TGCGCCAGCAGCAGAATAGGGACTAGCGAGTACAATGAGCAGTTCTTC. This sequence encodes CASSRIGTSEYNEQFF.

The chain joins TRBV29-1 to TRBJ1-5; D is unclear. The CDR3 is 15 amino acids. Germline V lookup: CDR1 SQVTM, CDR2 ANQGSEA. V was pared by 5 bases and J by 2 bases, with 16 bases between. Written as DNA, the CDR3 is TGCAGCGTTTCAACTGCAGGTTTTGGCAATCAGCCCCAGCATTTT. The encoded protein is CSVSTAGFGNQPQHF. Looking up the rest from reference TRBV29-1 and TRBJ1-5 gives the full variable domain: SAVISQKPSRDICQRGTSLTIQCQVDSQVTMMFWYRQQPGQSLTLIATANQGSEATYESGFVIDKFPISRPNLTFSTLTVSNMSPEDSSIYLCSVSTAGFGNQPQHFGDGTRLSIL.

This clonotype was found many times. The chain has TRBV3-1 and TRBJ2-5; D is unresolved. Germline assignment: CDR1 LGHDT and CDR2 YNNKEL (reference sequence). Trimming took off 1 base at V and 6 bases at J, with 9 bases between the two ends. The length of the CDR3 is 13 residues. The CDR3 region is CASSQAVIKTQYF. As DNA, the CDR3 is TGTGCCAGCAGCCAAGCGGTCATAAAGACCCAGTACTTC.

This chain joins TRBV11-2 and TRBJ1-1; no reliable D call. Germline V gene lookup returns CDR1 SGHAT and CDR2 FQNNGV. CDR3 length: 12 residues. Between the trimmed V and J ends, which lost 1 base and 12 bases, there was a span of 12 bases. CDR3 region: CASSLVGQGPFF. The CDR3 DNA follows: TGTGCCAGCAGCTTAGTAGGCCAAGGACCTTTCTTT.

This chain links TRBV12-3 or TRBV12-4 with TRBJ1-1, with D tentatively TRBD1 (6 bases). V shed 10 bases and J shed 8 bases, with 17 bases lying between them. The CDR3 consists of 12 residues. CDR3 amino acids: CAIRGTGAEAFF. DNA of the CDR3: TGTGCCATCAGGGGAACTGGGGCAGAAGCTTTCTTT.

This clonotype came up a few times. The rearrangement joins TRBV5-1 to TRBJ2-2, with D possibly TRBD2 on 6 matching bases. The germline CDR1 and CDR2 sequences are SGHRS and YFSETQ. V lost 0 bases and J 0 bases, leaving 9 bases between the germline ends. There are 16 residues in the CDR3. The DNA for the CDR3 is TGCGCCAGCAGCTTGGTTTCTAGCGCGAACACCGGGGAGCTGTTTTTT. Translating gives CASSLVSSANTGELFF.

This clonotype was observed at least ten times. This chain uses TRBV11-2 with TRBJ2-1; 9 bases are a match to TRBD1. V lost 1 base to trimming and J lost 2 bases; unmatched junction nucleotides: 0. Germline V gene lookup returns CDR1 SGHAT and CDR2 FQNNGV. The CDR3 is 15 amino acids. CDR3 in DNA: TGTGCCAGCAGCTTAGGGACAGGGGCCTACAATGAGCAGTTCTTC. This encodes CASSLGTGAYNEQFF.

For the CDR3, the DNA is TGTGCCAGCAGCTACCTCAAAGAAGGCTACACCTTC. This translates into CASSYLKEGYTF. The chain joins TRBV7-9 to TRBJ1-2; D is uncertain. The CDR3 consists of 12 residues. With 4 bases removed from V and 8 bases from J, the gap between germline ends came to 11 bases. The germline CDR1 and CDR2 sequences are SEHNR and FQNEAQ (reference sequence).

This clonotype was observed a handful of times. V usage is TRBV5-6 and J usage is TRBJ2-7, with D hard to call. The length of the CDR3 is 11 residues. V lost 1 base to trimming and J lost 7 bases, with 6 bases between them. CDR1 and CDR2 (germline): SGHDT, YYEEEE. In DNA form, the CDR3 reads TGTGCCAGCAGCTTGCCCGGGGAGCAGTACTTC. Translation: CASSLPGEQYF.

This clonotype has more than one count but fewer than ten. The V call is TRBV29-1, the J call TRBJ2-1; 10 bases fit TRBD1. This CDR3 contains 15 residues. CDR1 is SQVTM, CDR2 ANQGSEA, per germline. V shed 6 bases, J shed 0 bases, and the junction held 5 bases outside the gene matches. CDR3 DNA: TGCAGCGTCATGACAGGGGGCTTCTCCTACAATGAGCAGTTCTTC. Amino acids: CSVMTGGFSYNEQFF.

This clonotype was recorded a few times. The V and J genes are TRBV29-1 and TRBJ2-3, with TRBD2 as a possible D gene (6 bases). Per germline, CDR1 SQVTM and CDR2 ANQGSEA. The CDR3 loop spans 12 amino acids. V was shortened by 6 bases and J by 1 base, with 8 bases between the two germline ends. The CDR3 region is CSVREGTDTQYF. CDR3 coding DNA: TGCAGCGTGAGGGAGGGCACAGATACGCAGTATTTT.

The gene calls are TRBV6-5 and TRBJ1-2, with D maybe TRBD1 (6 bases). CDR1 and CDR2 (germline): MNHEY, SVGAGI. Deletions cut 6 bases from V and 3 bases from J, with 20 bases between. This CDR3 is built from 16 residues. The CDR3 region has the DNA TGTGCCAGCAGAAGGGACATCGAAGCGGCAGACTATGGCTACACCTTC. Its translation: CASRRDIEAADYGYTF.

This clonotype came up a few times. The chain employs TRBV5-1 and TRBJ1-1; D unclear. CDR3 size: 12 residues. The V gene lost 0 bases and the J gene lost 7 bases, with 7 bases spanning the gap. CDR1 and CDR2 from the germline V gene are SGHRS and YFSETQ. CDR3 sequence reads: CASSLGQNEAFF. CDR3 DNA: TGCGCCAGCAGCTTGGGGCAGAATGAAGCTTTCTTT.

The genes are TRBV12-2 and TRBJ2-7. TRBV12-2 is reported as a pseudogene. The CDR3 runs 12 residues. DNA of the CDR3: TGTGCAAGTCGCTTAGTCAACCACGAGCAGTACTTC. This codes for CASRLVNHEQYF.

The chain combines TRBV11-2 with TRBJ1-1; D is unclear. CDR1 SGHAT and CDR2 FQNNGV come from the germline V gene. There are 13 residues in the CDR3. V was clipped by 2 bases and J by 6 bases, with 10 bases between them. The CDR3 DNA reads as TGTGCCAGCAGCTTAAGCTCGGTGGCTGAAGCTTTCTTT. The encoded protein is CASSLSSVAEAFF.

V and J are TRBV5-1 and TRBJ2-3; D remains unclear. Trimming left V 2 bases short and J 2 bases short, with 9 bases between. The CDR3 spans 14 residues. Per germline, CDR1 SGHRS and CDR2 YFSETQ. CDR3 nucleotide sequence: TGCGCCAGCAGCTTAATGGGGTCCACAGATACGCAGTATTTT. This translates into CASSLMGSTDTQYF.

The chain carries TRBV7-2 and TRBJ1-5; D perhaps matches TRBD1 (6 bases). Trimming took 6 bases from V and 4 from J, leaving 13 bases between them. CDR3 length: 14 residues. Germline loops: CDR1 SGHTA, CDR2 FQGNSA. The CDR3 DNA sequence: TGTGCCAGCAGGGTGACAGGCTCTAATCAGCCCCAGCATTTT. It specifies CASRVTGSNQPQHF. The complete variable domain, with remaining parts taken from reference TRBV7-2 and TRBJ1-5, reads GAGVSQSPSNKVTEKGKDVELRCDPISGHTALYWYRQSLGQGLEFLIYFQGNSAPDKSGLPSDRFSAERTGGSVSTLTIQRTQQEDSAVYLCASRVTGSNQPQHFGDGTRLSIL.

The chain couples TRBV5-1 to TRBJ1-2, with a tentative D call TRBD1 (5 bases). The CDR3 spans 16 residues. Germline lookup yields CDR1 SGHRS and CDR2 YFSETQ. V gave up 4 bases and J gave up 8 bases, with 24 bases separating them. The CDR3 DNA reads TGCGCCAGCAGCGTTGCACCGGGACTCCCCGTGGAGGGCTACACCTTC. Its translation: CASSVAPGLPVEGYTF.

This clonotype was observed at least ten times. The chain combines TRBV29-1 with TRBJ2-5; 10 positions match TRBD2. The CDR3 totals 15 residues. Germline CDR1 reads SQVTM; CDR2 reads ANQGSEA. Germline trimming cut 6 bases from V and 3 bases from J; bases unmatched to any gene: 10. The CDR3 reads CSVAGLAGEKETQYF. As DNA, the CDR3 is TGCAGCGTGGCGGGGCTAGCGGGAGAAAAAGAGACCCAGTACTTC.

This clonotype was seen repeatedly, ten times or more. The V and J genes are TRBV7-2 and TRBJ2-1, with D hard to call. Trimming took off 6 bases at V and 0 bases at J, with 15 bases between the two ends. Germline CDR1 reads SGHTA; CDR2 reads FQGNSA. This CDR3 contains 16 residues. DNA of the CDR3: TGTGCCAGCAGTCAACCTCGAAGGAGCTCCTACAATGAGCAGTTCTTC. Protein product: CASSQPRRSSYNEQFF.

The rearrangement joins TRBV7-2 to TRBJ1-2; 10 bases line up with TRBD1. The CDR3 is made up of 16 amino acids. V lost 5 bases to trimming and J lost 2 bases; unmatched junction nucleotides: 8. CDR1 and CDR2 (germline): SGHTA, FQGNSA. The CDR3 reads CASSPRTGGLNYGYTF. The CDR3 DNA is TGTGCCAGCAGCCCACGGACAGGGGGGTTAAACTATGGCTACACCTTC.

The chain uses TRBV20-1 and TRBJ2-5; TRBD2 is a possible D gene (6 bases). Trimming stripped 6 bases from V and 0 bases from J, with 11 bases between. This CDR3 region has 13 residues. In germline, CDR1 is DFQATT, CDR2 SNEGSKA (reference sequence). The CDR3 loop reads CSAKKRDQETQYF. The CDR3 region has the DNA TGCAGTGCAAAGAAGCGGGACCAAGAGACCCAGTACTTC.

J is TRBJ2-7 and V is TRBV9, with unresolved D. CDR1 and CDR2 (germline): SGDLS, YYNGEE. Trimming took off 0 bases at V and 3 bases at J, with 13 bases between the two ends. CDR3 length: 15 amino acids. CDR3 loop: CASSVDGGFSYEQYF. The CDR3 DNA sequence: TGTGCCAGCAGCGTAGATGGTGGGTTCAGCTACGAGCAGTACTTC.

The chain has TRBV11-1 and TRBJ2-1; 10 bases line up with TRBD1. Germline V lookup: CDR1 SGHAT, CDR2 FQDESV (reference sequence). J lost 10 bases, V lost 4 bases, and 7 bases had no gene match. This CDR3 is 14 amino acids long. CDR3 sequence reads: CASSSGTGEGEQFF. CDR3 sequence (DNA): TGTGCCAGCAGCTCCGGGACAGGGGAGGGGGAGCAGTTCTTC.

The gene calls are TRBV5-4 and TRBJ2-7, with 11 bases lining up with TRBD2. Germline V gene data show CDR1 as SGHNT and CDR2 as YYREEE (reference sequence). The CDR3 spans 18 residues. V lost 3 bases, J lost 2 bases, and 13 bases stayed unmatched. Here the CDR3 DNA reads TGTGCCAGCAGCTGGATTAGCGGGAGGGCCGCCTCCCCCTACGAGCAGTACTTC. Protein product: CASSWISGRAASPYEQYF. Full variable domain (outside the CDR3, taken from reference TRBV5-4 and TRBJ2-7): ETGVTQSPTHLIKTRGQQVTLRCSSQSGHNTVSWYQQALGQGPQFIFQYYREEENGRGNFPPRFSGLQFPNYSSELNVNALELDDSALYLCASSWISGRAASPYEQYFGPGTRLTVT.

This clonotype came up many times. The chain recombines TRBV27 with TRBJ2-7; tentative D call: TRBD2 (7 bases). CDR1 and CDR2 (germline): MNHEY, SMNVEV (reference sequence). V was clipped by 5 bases and J by 5 bases, with 16 bases between them. CDR3 size: 14 residues. The CDR3 sequence is CASSVGRGSDEQYF. CDR3 nucleotides: TGTGCCAGCAGTGTTGGGAGGGGGAGCGACGAGCAGTACTTC.

There are many counts of this clonotype. This chain connects TRBV6-5 to TRBJ1-2; 7 bases fit TRBD1. The CDR3 is made up of 14 amino acids. Losses at the gene ends were 6 bases for V and 5 bases for J; bases not matched to a gene: 9. In germline, CDR1 is MNHEY, CDR2 SVGAGI. CDR3 loop: CASSRQGNLYGYTF. CDR3 nucleotide sequence: TGTGCCAGCAGCAGACAGGGAAACCTGTATGGCTACACCTTC.